This T cell receptor (beta chain) came from a study of post-analysis software for immune sequencing data. With respect to this clonotype: Its antigen is undetermined.

This CDR3 spans 15 amino acids. Germline lookup yields CDR1 SEHNR and CDR2 FQNEAQ (reference sequence). V shed 6 bases and J shed 4 bases, with 17 bases lying between them. The TCR beta cDNA libraries carried unique molecular identifiers. TCRdb processed the PCR reads anew with MiXCR; each CDR3 protein has one entry. The data contain around 200,000 distinct CDR3 sequences, 29% of them seen just once; the ten biggest clones take up nearly 3.5%. Study-wide results and caveats: Five TRBV segments, TRBV5-6, TRBV5-1 and TRBV20-1 among them, were found more frequent in patients than controls.

This sequence originates from a girl aged 2 to 17 with multiple sclerosis. Sequences were obtained from blood. This chain connects TRBV7-9 to TRBJ2-3; perhaps TRBD2 as D (5 bases). CDR3 protein: CASRLLVGSSDTQYF. In nucleotides, the CDR3 is TGTGCCAGCAGATTACTAGTGGGGTCGTCAGATACGCAGTATTTT.